The 9 T cell receptor beta chains reported below all come from one sample, sequenced in a study of T cell responses to AZD1222 COVID-19 vaccine (TCRdb year 2021). The time point label of this sample denotes: about 28 days (+/-7) after the second vaccine dose. Receptor libraries were prepared by the immunoSEQ multiplex PCR assay. Drawn from immuneACCESS, this table holds only the in-frame rearrangements with V and J called that TCRdb kept. Clones are partly lost; checked studies trace under half to an unresolved V gene and leave the rest unexplained. The sample records around 100,000 clones, 85% of which are singletons. The ten largest clones represent more than 3.5% of the sample. The material sequenced was peripheral blood, taken 28 days after the second AZD1222 dose. The receptor source for this set is an adult who received the AZD1222 COVID-19 vaccine.

This clone was detected only once. The rearrangement uses TRBV5-1 and TRBJ2-2, with 11 bases lining up with TRBD2. Germline V gene lookup returns CDR1 SGHRS and CDR2 YFSETQ. V was pared by 1 base and J by 0 bases, with 8 bases of the junction left unmatched. This CDR3 spans 19 amino acids. CDR3 coding DNA: TGCGCCAGCAGCTTGCTCGCGCTAGCGGGGGGTGCGAACACCGGGGAGCTGTTTTTT. This translates into CASSLLALAGGANTGELFF.

This chain uses TRBV19 with TRBJ2-2; D may match TRBD1 or TRBD2 (6 bases each). Trimming took 5 bases from V and 3 from J, leaving 16 bases between them. This CDR3 has 16 residues. The V gene's germline CDR1 is LNHDA and CDR2 SQIVND (reference sequence). The CDR3 loop reads CASSFLRGVDTGELFF. As DNA, the CDR3 is TGTGCCAGTAGTTTCCTTAGGGGGGTGGACACCGGGGAGCTGTTTTTT. Complete variable domain (other parts from reference TRBV19 and TRBJ2-2): DGGITQSPKYLFRKEGQNVTLSCEQNLNHDAMYWYRQDPGQGLRLIYYSQIVNDFQKGDIAEGYSVSREKKESFPLTVTSAQKNPTAFYLCASSFLRGVDTGELFFGEGSRLTVL.

The J gene is TRBJ1-6, the V gene TRBV12-3 or TRBV12-4, with D unresolved. V was pared by 5 bases and J by 7 bases, with 9 bases between. The CDR3 has 13 amino acids. In DNA, the CDR3 is TGTGCCAGCAGTGTCTCGATGAATTCACCCCTCCACTTT. Translating gives CASSVSMNSPLHF.

Only one count was recorded for this clone. The chain joins TRBV2 to TRBJ1-1, with TRBD1 as a possible D gene (5 bases). The germline CDR1 and CDR2 sequences are SNHLY and FYNNEI. The V and J ends lost 0 bases and 5 bases respectively, with 13 bases between them. The CDR3 has 15 amino acids. CDR3 loop: CASSEAWPGGTEAFF. The CDR3 DNA sequence: TGTGCCAGCAGTGAAGCATGGCCGGGGGGGACTGAAGCTTTCTTT.

The chain links TRBV11-3 to TRBJ2-4; either TRBD1 or TRBD2 may supply D (5 bases each). Deletions cut 5 bases from V and 1 base from J, with 12 bases between. The CDR3 runs to 15 residues. In germline, CDR1 is SGHNT, CDR2 YENEEA. As DNA, the CDR3 is TGTGCCAGCAGCCCAGGGACGGGGGCCAAAAACATTCAGTACTTC. Translating gives CASSPGTGAKNIQYF.

The rearrangement links TRBV19 to TRBJ2-1; no definite D call. Germline V gene sequence: CDR1 LNHDA, CDR2 SQIVND (reference sequence). This CDR3 region has 12 residues. Trimming took 2 bases from V and 3 from J, leaving 2 bases between them. The chain's CDR3 is CASSIIYNEQFF. The CDR3 DNA reads as TGTGCCAGTAGTATAATCTACAATGAGCAGTTCTTC.

The rearrangement joins TRBV30 to TRBJ2-6; no clear D gene. Germline CDR1 is GTSNPN and CDR2 is SVGIG (reference sequence). This CDR3 comprises 16 residues. V lost 3 bases and J lost 0, with 12 bases in between. CDR3 protein: CAWREVGVSGANVLTF. CDR3 DNA sequence: TGTGCCTGGAGGGAAGTGGGCGTCTCTGGGGCCAACGTCCTGACTTTC.

This chain links TRBV6-5 with TRBJ2-1; 7 bases match TRBD2. The CDR3 sequence is 16 residues long. Looked up from germline, CDR1 is MNHEY and CDR2 is SVGAGI. Trimming at V came to 4 bases and at J to 4 bases, leaving 10 bases not matched to a gene. As DNA, the CDR3 is TGTGCCAGCAGTTTAACGGGGGGAGCCTCATACAATGAGCAGTTCTTC. The encoded protein is CASSLTGGASYNEQFF.

The chain combines TRBV5-1 with TRBJ2-7, with 9 nucleotides matching TRBD1. CDR1 and CDR2 from the germline V gene are SGHRS and YFSETQ. The CDR3 has 13 residues. The V gene end was trimmed by 7 bases and the J gene end by 4 bases; junction bases not matched to a gene: 6. The CDR3 region has the DNA TGCGCCAGCGGGGAACAGGGGGCGTACGAGCAGTACTTC. Its protein product is CASGEQGAYEQYF.